A single sample is the source of the 20 T cell receptor beta chains below, sequenced in a study of shared clonotypes between healthy human individuals. Sequencing used immunoSEQ multiplex PCR; TCRdb keeps in-frame clones, though not all of them. The sample carries 75,000 to 100,000 clones, approximately 51% recorded once. The source material was PBMCs. The receptors derive from a woman in her 40s in good health. Some clones in this sample may be carry-over from other donors' samples.

V gene TRBV18 combines with J gene TRBJ2-7; D is perhaps TRBD1 (6 bases). CDR3 length: 13 amino acids. Deletions cut 8 bases from V and 0 bases from J, with 11 bases between. The germline V gene has CDR1 KGHSH and CDR2 LQKENI. The CDR3 loop is CASQGLGSYEQYF. For the CDR3, the DNA is TGTGCCAGCCAGGGGTTGGGCTCCTACGAGCAGTACTTC.

This clone was observed a few times. This chain links TRBV30 with TRBJ2-5; D unresolved. Trimming cost V 1 base and J 3 bases, with 3 bases left between them. Germline V lookup: CDR1 GTSNPN, CDR2 SVGIG (reference sequence). The CDR3 extends over 11 amino acids. CDR3 sequence reads: CAWSGKETQYF. CDR3 nucleotides: TGTGCCTGGAGTGGAAAAGAGACCCAGTACTTC.

The chain joins TRBV6-1 to TRBJ2-2, with 12 bases that match TRBD2. Germline lookup yields CDR1 MNHNS and CDR2 SASEGT. CDR3 length: 15 amino acids. V lost 6 bases, J lost 4 bases, and 3 bases stayed unmatched. The CDR3 DNA reads TGTGCCAGCAGCCTACTAGCGGGAGGCACCGGGGAGCTGTTTTTT. Encoded protein: CASSLLAGGTGELFF.

The chain uses TRBV5-1 and TRBJ2-7, with TRBD2 matching over 7 bases. Per germline, CDR1 SGHRS and CDR2 YFSETQ. The J segment lost 1 base and the V segment lost 2 bases, leaving 9 bases of the junction unmatched. There are 16 residues in the CDR3. The CDR3 DNA reads TGCGCCAGCAGCTTTGCGGCGGGAGAAAAGTCCTACGAGCAGTACTTC. Translating it yields CASSFAAGEKSYEQYF.

This clone was counted ten times or more. The rearrangement links TRBV29-1 to TRBJ2-3; TRBD2 matches at 7 bases. V lost 1 base, J lost 5 bases, and 3 bases stayed unmatched. This CDR3 comprises 13 residues. The germline V gene has CDR1 SQVTM and CDR2 ANQGSEA. The CDR3 reads CSVEAGRGDTQYF. Here the CDR3 DNA reads TGCAGCGTTGAAGCAGGGAGGGGAGATACGCAGTATTTT.

The rearrangement uses TRBV5-1 and TRBJ2-5, with D unresolved. The CDR3 runs 16 residues. CDR1 and CDR2 from the germline V gene are SGHRS and YFSETQ. The germline V and J ends were trimmed by 0 bases and 1 base, with 13 bases remaining between them. The CDR3 DNA sequence: TGCGCCAGCAGCTTGGGAGGCGGCGCAATCCAAGAGACCCAGTACTTC. Protein: CASSLGGGAIQETQYF. The variable domain in full, with the rest retrieved from reference TRBV5-1 and TRBJ2-5, is KAGVTQTPRYLIKTRGQQVTLSCSPISGHRSVSWYQQTPGQGLQFLFEYFSETQRNKGNFPGRFSGRQFSNSRSEMNVSTLELGDSALYLCASSLGGGAIQETQYFGPGTRLLVL.

This clone has more than one count but fewer than ten. The genes are TRBV6-1 and TRBJ2-1; 9 bases are shared with TRBD2. Per the germline V gene, CDR1 is MNHNS and CDR2 is SASEGT. Losses at the gene ends were 7 bases for V and 6 bases for J; bases not matched to a gene: 7. The CDR3 extends over 14 amino acids. The CDR3: CASKSRTSVNEQFF. The DNA of the CDR3 is TGTGCCAGCAAGAGCCGGACTAGCGTCAATGAGCAGTTCTTC.

This clone was seen a handful of times. The CDR3 spells CASSPRRVDEQYF. CDR3 coding DNA: TGTGCCAGCTCACCACGCAGGGTGGACGAGCAGTACTTC. The chain is built from TRBV18 and TRBJ2-5; possible D gene TRBD1, 5 bases. Gene TRBJ2-7 matches the end of the DNA better, so the J call may be wrong. Germline V gives CDR1 KGHSH, CDR2 LQKENI. CDR3 length: 13 residues.

The chain recombines TRBV27 with TRBJ2-2, with 7 positions matching TRBD1. V lost 4 bases and J lost 4; bases outside the gene matches: 9. The CDR3 spans 16 residues. The germline V gene encodes CDR1 MNHEY and CDR2 SMNVEV (reference sequence). The CDR3: CASSSTRTGLTGELFF. Written as DNA, the CDR3 is TGTGCCAGCAGTTCCACACGGACAGGACTCACCGGGGAGCTGTTTTTT.

The sample holds a few counts of this clone. The chain recombines TRBV28 with TRBJ2-7; weak D call: TRBD2 (6 bases). V lost 2 bases to trimming and J lost 3 bases, with 17 bases between them. In germline, CDR1 is MDHEN, CDR2 SYDVKM. The CDR3 extends over 16 amino acids. The CDR3 is CASSLNLIGSDYEQYF. As DNA, the CDR3 is TGTGCCAGCAGTTTAAACCTGATCGGGAGCGACTACGAGCAGTACTTC. Full variable domain (rest looked up from reference TRBV28 and TRBJ2-7): DVKVTQSSRYLVKRTGEKVFLECVQDMDHENMFWYRQDPGLGLRLIYFSYDVKMKEKGDIPEGYSVSREKKERFSLILESASTNQTSMYLCASSLNLIGSDYEQYFGPGTRLTVT.

This clone was recorded at least ten times. This chain links TRBV9 with TRBJ2-7; D is unclear. The germline V and J ends were trimmed by 4 bases and 3 bases, with 8 bases remaining between them. Germline V gene lookup returns CDR1 SGDLS and CDR2 YYNGEE. The CDR3 loop spans 12 amino acids. The CDR3 region has the DNA TGTGCCAGCAGCCGAGACAACTACGAGCAGTACTTC. Protein sequence: CASSRDNYEQYF.

The CDR3 DNA follows: TGTGCCAGCTCCGAGACTAGCGGCGCCTACGAGCAGTACTTC. This gives the protein CASSETSGAYEQYF. V and J are TRBV9 and TRBJ2-7; 9 bases map to TRBD2. This CDR3 spans 14 amino acids. V lost 7 bases, J lost 2 bases, and 7 bases stayed unmatched. Germline CDR1 SGDLS, CDR2 YYNGEE.

The chain links TRBV30 to TRBJ2-7; D gene unclear. Trimming stripped 1 base from V and 4 bases from J, with 2 bases between. CDR1 is GTSNPN and CDR2 is SVGIG in the germline V gene (reference sequence). CDR3 length: 10 amino acids. DNA for the CDR3: TGTGCCTGGAGTGATTACGAGCAGTACTTC. It specifies CAWSDYEQYF. The entire variable domain, with the rest obtained from reference TRBV30 and TRBJ2-7, is as follows: SQTIHQWPATLVQPVGSPLSLECTVEGTSNPNLYWYRQAAGRGLQLLFYSVGIGQISSEVPQNLSASRPQDRQFILSSKKLLLSDSGFYLCAWSDYEQYFGPGTRLTVT.

As for this clone: Given a far larger clone just one base away, this is likely a sequencing read error. The V and J genes are TRBV12-5 and TRBJ2-7; TRBD2 matches at 9 bases. The CDR3 sequence is 15 residues long. The germline V gene has CDR1 LGHNT and CDR2 FRNRAP. In nucleotides, the CDR3 is TGTGCTAGTGGTTTGGCAGGGACTAGCTCCTACGAGCTGTACTTC. It translates to CASGLAGTSSYELYF.

V is TRBV4-2 and J is TRBJ2-1; TRBD1 or TRBD2 may be the D gene (6 bases each). V gave up 0 bases and J gave up 5 bases, with 11 bases separating them. The CDR3 covers 15 residues. CDR1 is LGHNA and CDR2 is YNFKEQ in the germline V gene. The CDR3 sequence: CASSQEQGGHNEQFF. CDR3 DNA: TGTGCCAGCAGCCAAGAACAGGGAGGCCACAATGAGCAGTTCTTC.

This clone occurred a few times. The chain has TRBV18 and TRBJ1-1, with D possibly being TRBD1 (6 bases). Trimming stripped 5 bases from V and 4 bases from J, with 8 bases between. Germline V gives CDR1 KGHSH, CDR2 LQKENI. This CDR3 is 12 amino acids long. CDR3 sequence: CASSAGVTEAFF. CDR3 in DNA: TGTGCCAGCTCAGCAGGGGTCACTGAAGCTTTCTTT. The complete variable domain, with remaining parts taken from reference TRBV18 and TRBJ1-1, reads NAGVMQNPRHLVRRRGQEARLRCSPMKGHSHVYWYRQLPEEGLKFMVYLQKENIIDESGMPKERFSAEFPKEGPSILRIQQVVRGDSAAYFCASSAGVTEAFFGQGTRLTVV.

This clone came up many times. The chain combines TRBV5-1 with TRBJ1-1; D is ambiguous. Germline CDR1 reads SGHRS; CDR2 reads YFSETQ. The CDR3 sequence is 15 residues long. V lost 0 bases to trimming and J lost 3 bases, with 12 bases between them. The CDR3 protein is CASSLALERDTEAFF. Written as DNA, the CDR3 is TGCGCCAGCAGCTTGGCGTTAGAGCGGGACACTGAAGCTTTCTTT.

This clone was counted once. This is likely a read error, given that the CDR3 carries no conserved phenylalanine or tryptophan at its end. The chain carries TRBV14 and TRBJ2-7; the match to TRBD1 covers 10 bases. V was pared by 5 bases and J by 6 bases, with 13 bases of the junction left unmatched. Per germline, CDR1 SGHDN and CDR2 FVKESK. This CDR3 has 16 residues. CDR3 coding DNA: TGTGCCAGCAGCTCCCTTCTCGGGACAGGGGCCCTCGAGCAGTACCTC. Translation: CASSSLLGTGALEQYL.

Concerning this clone itself: With a far larger clone one base away, a read error is the likely cause. Other DNA sequences in the sample encode the same CDR3. CDR3 sequence (DNA): TGCAGCGTTGCGTTCGGACAGGGCAATCAGCCCCAGCATTTT. This sequence encodes CSVAFGQGNQPQHF. The V call is TRBV29-1, the J call TRBJ1-5, with 7 bases fitting TRBD1. V was clipped by 4 bases and J by 2 bases; unmatched bases: 5. CDR3 size: 14 residues. CDR1 is SQVTM and CDR2 is ANQGSEA in the germline V gene. Filled out from reference TRBV29-1 and TRBJ1-5, the complete variable domain reads SAVISQKPSRDICQRGTSLTIQCQVDSQVTMMFWYRQQPGQSLTLIATANQGSEATYESGFVIDKFPISRPNLTFSTLTVSNMSPEDSSIYLCSVAFGQGNQPQHFGDGTRLSIL.

Concerning this clone itself: A read error may be the cause here, since a much bigger clone is one base away. The CDR3 end shows no conserved phenylalanine or tryptophan, and so a read error is likely. The genes are TRBV13 and TRBJ2-7; no reliable D call. V was clipped by 0 bases and J by 3 bases, with 9 bases between them. Looked up from germline, CDR1 is PRHDT and CDR2 is FYEKMQ (reference sequence). CDR3 length: 14 residues. In nucleotides, the CDR3 is TGTGCCAGCAGCTTAGGACCGAGTCACTACGAGCAGTACCTC. Protein: CASSLGPSHYEQYL.